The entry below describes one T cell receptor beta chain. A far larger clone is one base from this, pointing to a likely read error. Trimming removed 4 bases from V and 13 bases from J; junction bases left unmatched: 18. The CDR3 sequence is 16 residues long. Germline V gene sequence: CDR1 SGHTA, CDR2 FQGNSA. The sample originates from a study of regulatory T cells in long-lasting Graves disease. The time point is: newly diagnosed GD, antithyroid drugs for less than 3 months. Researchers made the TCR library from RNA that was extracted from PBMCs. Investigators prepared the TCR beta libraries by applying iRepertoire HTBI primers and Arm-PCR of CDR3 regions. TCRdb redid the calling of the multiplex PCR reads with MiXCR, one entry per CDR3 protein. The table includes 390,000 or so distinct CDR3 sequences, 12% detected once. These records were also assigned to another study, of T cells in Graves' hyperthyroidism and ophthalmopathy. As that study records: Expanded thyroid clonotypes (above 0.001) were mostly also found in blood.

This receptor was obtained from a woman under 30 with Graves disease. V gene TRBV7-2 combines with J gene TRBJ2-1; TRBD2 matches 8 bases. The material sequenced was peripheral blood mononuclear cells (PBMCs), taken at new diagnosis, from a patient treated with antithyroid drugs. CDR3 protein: CASSSPGGLAKNIQFF. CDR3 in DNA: TGTGCCAGCAGCTCCCCGGGAGGGCTAGCCAAAAACATTCAGTTCTTC. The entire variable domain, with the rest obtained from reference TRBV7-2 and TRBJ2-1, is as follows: GAGVSQSPSNKVTEKGKDVELRCDPISGHTALYWYRQSLGQGLEFLIYFQGNSAPDKSGLPSDRFSAERTGGSVSTLTIQRTQQEDSAVYLCASSSPGGLAKNIQFFGPGTRLTVL.